This T cell receptor (beta chain) originates from a study of identical twins. A universal primer binding site was introduced by template switching. The final cDNA contained unique molecular identifiers. TCRdb ran MiXCR on the 5' RACE reads and lists one entry per CDR3 protein. Among roughly 230,000 distinct CDR3 sequences, approximately 8.3% were seen once, and the ten largest hold 3%. Trimming removed 6 bases from V and 8 bases from J, with 19 bases in between. CDR1 is LGHDT and CDR2 is YNNKEL in the germline V gene (reference sequence). The CDR3 contains 14 residues. This clonotype has more than one count but fewer than ten. As yet, its antigen is unknown. Findings of the study overall: Out-of-frame alpha sequences common to twins exhibited an excess of low generation probability.

All donors were healthy, and all were Caucasian. The same specimen was also included in a second study, on yellow fever vaccine responses in identical twins.

The sequencing input was CD8+ T cells sorted from blood. The chain carries TRBV3-1 and TRBJ1-2, with a possible D match to TRBD1 (6 bases). The TCR originated in a woman between 18 and 30 years old in good health. CDR3 region: CASSHDNRESGYTF. The CDR3, as DNA: TGTGCCAGCAGTCACGATAACAGGGAGAGCGGCTACACCTTC.